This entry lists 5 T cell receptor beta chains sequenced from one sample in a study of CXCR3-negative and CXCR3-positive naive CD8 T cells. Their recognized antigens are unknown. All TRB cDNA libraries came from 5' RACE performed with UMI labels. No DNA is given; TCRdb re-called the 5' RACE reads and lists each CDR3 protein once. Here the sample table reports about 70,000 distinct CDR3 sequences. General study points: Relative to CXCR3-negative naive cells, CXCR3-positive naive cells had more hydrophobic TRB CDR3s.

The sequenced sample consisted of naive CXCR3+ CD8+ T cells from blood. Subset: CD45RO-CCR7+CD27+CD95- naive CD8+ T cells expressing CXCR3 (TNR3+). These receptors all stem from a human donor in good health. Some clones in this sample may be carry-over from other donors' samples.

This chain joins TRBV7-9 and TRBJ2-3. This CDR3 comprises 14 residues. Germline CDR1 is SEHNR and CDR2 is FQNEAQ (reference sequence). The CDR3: CASSLSTSTDTQYF. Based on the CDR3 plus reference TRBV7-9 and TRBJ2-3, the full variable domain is DTGVSQNPRHKITKRGQNVTFRCDPISEHNRLYWYRQTLGQGPEFLTYFQNEAQLEKSRLLSDRFSAERPKGSFSTLEIQRTEQGDSAMYLCASSLSTSTDTQYFGPGTRLTVL.

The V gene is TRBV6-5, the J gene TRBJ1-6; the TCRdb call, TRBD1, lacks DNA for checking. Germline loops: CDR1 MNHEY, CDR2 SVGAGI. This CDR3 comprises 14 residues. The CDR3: CASSSSGYGSPLHF.

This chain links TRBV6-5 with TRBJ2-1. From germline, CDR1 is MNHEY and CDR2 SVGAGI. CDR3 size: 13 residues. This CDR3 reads CASSYSDYNEQFF.

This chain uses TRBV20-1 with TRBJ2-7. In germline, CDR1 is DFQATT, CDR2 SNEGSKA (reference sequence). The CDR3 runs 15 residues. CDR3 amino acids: CSARPIDRSSYEQYF.

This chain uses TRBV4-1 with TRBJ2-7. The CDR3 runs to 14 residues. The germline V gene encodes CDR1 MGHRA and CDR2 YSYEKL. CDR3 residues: CASSLAWNSYEQYF.